A selection of T cell receptor beta chains follows, all from one sample in a study of T cell responses to AZD1222 COVID-19 vaccine. The assay was immunoSEQ multiplex PCR, and TCRdb's table has in-frame clones only and misses some. Its table records about 140,000 clones. The sequencing sample was made of peripheral blood. These receptors came from an adult in good health. CDR3s include the opening cysteine and the closing phenylalanine or tryptophan. The order of the fields is CDR3 protein, CDR3 DNA, V gene, J gene, D gene. The D gene is left open where the match is weak.

CDR3 protein: CASSFARYGYTF
CDR3 DNA: TGTGCCAGCAGTTTTGCGCGATATGGCTACACCTTC
V gene: TRBV28
J gene: TRBJ1-2
D gene: NA

CDR3 protein: CASSLRQNSQPQHF
CDR3 DNA: TGTGCCAGCAGTTTGCGACAAAATAGTCAGCCCCAGCATTTT
V gene: TRBV28
J gene: TRBJ1-5
D gene: NA

CDR3 protein: CASSPTGNEQYF
CDR3 DNA: TGTGCCAGCTCTCCGACAGGGAACGAGCAGTACTTC
V gene: TRBV18
J gene: TRBJ2-7
D gene: TRBD1

CDR3 protein: CSARDSYGYTF
CDR3 DNA: TGCAGCGCCCGGGACAGCTATGGCTACACCTTC
V gene: TRBV29-1
J gene: TRBJ1-2
D gene: TRBD1

CDR3 protein: CASCRDRGGGTEAFF
CDR3 DNA: TGTGCCAGTTGCCGGGACAGGGGAGGTGGCACTGAAGCTTTCTTT
V gene: TRBV6-5
J gene: TRBJ1-1
D gene: TRBD1

CDR3 protein: CASSLYSTGETGGYTF
CDR3 DNA: TGTGCCAGCAGTTTATACTCCACAGGGGAGACAGGAGGCTACACCTTC
V gene: TRBV28
J gene: TRBJ1-2
D gene: TRBD1

CDR3 protein: CATSRTPGSSGNTIYF
CDR3 DNA: TGTGCCACCAGCAGGACCCCCGGGAGCTCTGGAAACACCATATATTTT
V gene: TRBV15
J gene: TRBJ1-3
D gene: NA

CDR3 protein: CASSASSSYNSPLHF
CDR3 DNA: TGTGCCAGCAGTGCCAGTAGCTCCTATAATTCACCCCTCCACTTT
V gene: TRBV28
J gene: TRBJ1-6
D gene: NA

CDR3 protein: CASSDRKKLFF
CDR3 DNA: TGTGCCAGCTCAGACAGAAAGAAACTGTTTTTT
V gene: TRBV18
J gene: TRBJ1-4
D gene: NA

CDR3 protein: CASSREIADEQYF
CDR3 DNA: TGTGCCAGCAGCCGGGAGATAGCGGACGAGCAGTACTTC
V gene: TRBV14
J gene: TRBJ2-7
D gene: NA

CDR3 protein: CASSLGGNTIYF
CDR3 DNA: TGTGCCAGCAGTTTAGGTGGAAACACCATATATTTT
V gene: TRBV28
J gene: TRBJ1-3
D gene: NA

CDR3 protein: CASSSHGSGNTIYF
CDR3 DNA: TGTGCCAGCAGCTCTCATGGGTCTGGAAACACCATATATTTT
V gene: TRBV5-4
J gene: TRBJ1-3
D gene: NA

CDR3 protein: CAWSVTGKGGYTF
CDR3 DNA: TGTGCCTGGAGTGTAACAGGGAAGGGCGGCTACACCTTC
V gene: TRBV30
J gene: TRBJ1-2
D gene: NA

CDR3 protein: CSVDGGGGGRTDTQYF
CDR3 DNA: TGCAGCGTTGACGGGGGCGGCGGGGGGCGCACAGATACGCAGTATTTT
V gene: TRBV29-1
J gene: TRBJ2-3
D gene: TRBD2

CDR3 protein: CASSLTGNYYGYTF
CDR3 DNA: TGTGCCAGCAGCTTAACAGGGAACTACTATGGCTACACCTTC
V gene: TRBV5-4
J gene: TRBJ1-2
D gene: NA

CDR3 protein: CASSHYPMDQTGFYGYTF
CDR3 DNA: TGCGCCAGCAGCCATTATCCGATGGACCAAACAGGGTTCTATGGCTACACCTTC
V gene: TRBV4-1
J gene: TRBJ1-2
D gene: NA

CDR3 protein: CASSQVGEAYGYTF
CDR3 DNA: TGTGCCAGCAGCCAAGTGGGAGAAGCTTATGGCTACACCTTC
V gene: TRBV3-1/TRBV3-2
J gene: TRBJ1-2
D gene: NA

CDR3 protein: CASSLDQTLLGYGYTF
CDR3 DNA: TGTGCCAGCAGTTTAGACCAGACCCTCCTGGGCTATGGCTACACCTTC
V gene: TRBV28
J gene: TRBJ1-2
D gene: NA

CDR3 protein: CASSHTLYEQYF
CDR3 DNA: TGTGCCAGCAGTCACACACTCTACGAGCAGTACTTC
V gene: TRBV12-3/TRBV12-4
J gene: TRBJ2-7
D gene: NA

CDR3 protein: CASSQGFQLTEAFF
CDR3 DNA: TGTGCCAGCAGCCAAGGGTTCCAACTCACTGAAGCTTTCTTT
V gene: TRBV3-1/TRBV3-2
J gene: TRBJ1-1
D gene: NA

CDR3 protein: CSVAEGNTEAFF
CDR3 DNA: TGCAGCGTTGCGGAGGGGAACACTGAAGCTTTCTTT
V gene: TRBV29-1
J gene: TRBJ1-1
D gene: NA

CDR3 protein: CASSLVRLAGVPNTGELFF
CDR3 DNA: TGCGCCAGCAGCTTGGTGCGGTTAGCGGGGGTCCCGAACACCGGGGAGCTGTTTTTT
V gene: TRBV5-1
J gene: TRBJ2-2
D gene: TRBD2

CDR3 protein: CASRGPGLADNEQFF
CDR3 DNA: TGCGCCAGCAGAGGGCCGGGACTAGCGGATAATGAGCAGTTCTTC
V gene: TRBV4-1
J gene: TRBJ2-1
D gene: TRBD2

CDR3 protein: CSVGRPTGNTEAFF
CDR3 DNA: TGCAGCGTTGGACGGCCGACAGGGAACACTGAAGCTTTCTTT
V gene: TRBV29-1
J gene: TRBJ1-1
D gene: NA

CDR3 protein: CASSPQGGYGYTF
CDR3 DNA: TGTGCCAGCAGCCCACAGGGGGGCTATGGCTACACCTTC
V gene: TRBV4-2
J gene: TRBJ1-2
D gene: TRBD1

CDR3 protein: CASSGGGPYGYTF
CDR3 DNA: TGTGCCAGCAGCGGCGGGGGTCCCTATGGCTACACCTTC
V gene: TRBV7-9
J gene: TRBJ1-2
D gene: NA

CDR3 protein: CASSPGRTYEQYF
CDR3 DNA: TGTGCCAGCAGCCCGGGACGGACCTACGAGCAGTACTTC
V gene: TRBV14
J gene: TRBJ2-7
D gene: NA

CDR3 protein: CASSQDNEKLFF
CDR3 DNA: TGTGCCAGCAGCCAGGATAATGAAAAACTGTTTTTT
V gene: TRBV7-2
J gene: TRBJ1-4
D gene: NA

CDR3 protein: CASRPILAQPQHF
CDR3 DNA: TGTGCCAGCAGACCCATCCTCGCTCAGCCCCAGCATTTT
V gene: TRBV28
J gene: TRBJ1-5
D gene: NA

CDR3 protein: CASSPATVNNNSPLHF
CDR3 DNA: TGTGCCAGCAGTCCAGCGACAGTAAATAATAATTCACCCCTCCACTTT
V gene: TRBV6-6
J gene: TRBJ1-6
D gene: NA

CDR3 protein: CAWSDPGQGNYGYTF
CDR3 DNA: TGTGCCTGGAGTGACCCGGGACAGGGAAACTATGGCTACACCTTC
V gene: TRBV30
J gene: TRBJ1-2
D gene: TRBD1

CDR3 protein: CASSTGTEQYF
CDR3 DNA: TGTGCCAGCAGCACAGGAACCGAGCAGTACTTC
V gene: TRBV12-3/TRBV12-4
J gene: TRBJ2-7
D gene: NA

CDR3 protein: CASSLWGIDEKLFF
CDR3 DNA: TGCGCCAGCAGCTTGTGGGGGATTGATGAAAAACTGTTTTTT
V gene: TRBV5-1
J gene: TRBJ1-4
D gene: NA

CDR3 protein: CASKTSLPDTQYF
CDR3 DNA: TGTGCCAGCAAAACTTCCTTACCAGATACGCAGTATTTT
V gene: TRBV2
J gene: TRBJ2-3
D gene: NA

CDR3 protein: CASSIDGSGANVLTF
CDR3 DNA: TGTGCCAGTAGTATAGACGGGTCTGGGGCCAACGTCCTGACTTTC
V gene: TRBV19
J gene: TRBJ2-6
D gene: NA

CDR3 protein: CASRRQVNEQFF
CDR3 DNA: TGTGCCAGCAGGAGACAGGTCAATGAGCAGTTCTTC
V gene: TRBV6-5
J gene: TRBJ2-1
D gene: NA

CDR3 protein: CASSLDQSLPQHF
CDR3 DNA: TGTGCCAGCAGCTTAGATCAGAGTCTGCCCCAGCATTTT
V gene: TRBV11-2
J gene: TRBJ1-5
D gene: NA

CDR3 protein: CASSLRREAFF
CDR3 DNA: TGTGCCAGCAGCCTGCGCAGGGAAGCTTTCTTT
V gene: TRBV5-6
J gene: TRBJ1-1
D gene: NA

CDR3 protein: CASSLARRPSSLNTEAFF
CDR3 DNA: TGTGCCAGCAGCTTAGCACGTCGGCCATCTTCGTTGAACACTGAAGCTTTCTTT
V gene: TRBV11-2
J gene: TRBJ1-1
D gene: NA

CDR3 protein: CAWGSGVPNTEAFF
CDR3 DNA: TGTGCCTGGGGATCAGGGGTCCCGAACACTGAAGCTTTCTTT
V gene: TRBV30
J gene: TRBJ1-1
D gene: NA

CDR3 protein: CASNREHNSPLHF
CDR3 DNA: TGTGCCAGCAACAGGGAGCATAATTCACCCCTCCACTTT
V gene: TRBV6-5
J gene: TRBJ1-6
D gene: NA

CDR3 protein: CASSPSGGGETQYF
CDR3 DNA: TGTGCCAGCAGCCCTAGCGGGGGCGGGGAGACCCAGTACTTC
V gene: TRBV7-8
J gene: TRBJ2-5
D gene: TRBD2

CDR3 protein: CASSQQTGTGSSYEQYF
CDR3 DNA: TGTGCCAGCAGCCAACAAACTGGGACAGGGTCCTCCTACGAGCAGTACTTC
V gene: TRBV4-2
J gene: TRBJ2-7
D gene: TRBD1

CDR3 protein: CASSFRQGSHRGNQPQHF
CDR3 DNA: TGTGCCAGTAGTTTCCGACAGGGAAGCCATAGAGGCAATCAGCCCCAGCATTTT
V gene: TRBV19
J gene: TRBJ1-5
D gene: TRBD1

CDR3 protein: CASSIPGRHTEAFF
CDR3 DNA: TGTGCCAGTAGTATTCCGGGACGCCACACTGAAGCTTTCTTT
V gene: TRBV19
J gene: TRBJ1-1
D gene: NA

CDR3 protein: CASSYSGDRGKPEAFF
CDR3 DNA: TGTGCCAGCAGTTACTCGGGGGACAGGGGAAAACCTGAAGCTTTCTTT
V gene: TRBV6-6
J gene: TRBJ1-1
D gene: TRBD1

CDR3 protein: CASSLYKGSGAGYTF
CDR3 DNA: TGTGCCAGCAGTTTATATAAGGGGAGTGGAGCTGGCTACACCTTC
V gene: TRBV27
J gene: TRBJ1-2
D gene: NA

CDR3 protein: CASSRENYGYTF
CDR3 DNA: TGTGCCAGCAGCCGGGAAAACTATGGCTACACCTTC
V gene: TRBV14
J gene: TRBJ1-2
D gene: NA

CDR3 protein: CASSLGSLPQETQYF
CDR3 DNA: TGTGCCAGCAGCTTGGGGAGTTTACCCCAAGAGACCCAGTACTTC
V gene: TRBV7-9
J gene: TRBJ2-5
D gene: NA